Below are 27 T cell receptor beta chains sequenced from a single sample in a study of blood T cell repertoires in COVID-19. Clones were read by immunoSEQ multiplex PCR, and TCRdb kept only the in-frame ones, dropping some. The sample lists about 130,000 clones; around nine tenths were seen once. The sequencing input was peripheral blood. Every receptor here comes from a man between 50 and 59 years old with COVID-19, enrolled during active disease.

The rearrangement links TRBV13 to TRBJ2-3, with D possibly TRBD1 on 5 matching bases. This CDR3 is built from 15 residues. The germline V gene has CDR1 PRHDT and CDR2 FYEKMQ (reference sequence). The germline V and J ends were trimmed by 7 bases and 3 bases, with 17 bases remaining between them. CDR3 coding DNA: TGTGCCAGCACCCTAACAGGTTTTGGAACAGATACGCAGTATTTT. Translation gives CASTLTGFGTDTQYF.

This clone has more than one count but fewer than ten. This chain uses TRBV19 with TRBJ2-2; TRBD1 aligns across 8 bases. Trimming removed 6 bases from V and 5 bases from J; junction bases left unmatched: 11. The CDR3 spans 16 residues. Per the germline V gene, CDR1 is LNHDA and CDR2 is SQIVND (reference sequence). The CDR3 DNA reads TGTGCCAGTAGGGACAGGGCGGGACTCCAGACCGGGGAGCTGTTTTTT. It specifies CASRDRAGLQTGELFF.

The rearrangement joins TRBV27 to TRBJ2-7, with D maybe TRBD1 (5 bases). The V gene lost 7 bases and the J gene lost 4 bases, with 8 bases spanning the gap. Per the germline V gene, CDR1 is MNHEY and CDR2 is SMNVEV (reference sequence). The CDR3 totals 11 residues. CDR3 region: CASNKGYEQYV. In nucleotides, the CDR3 is TGTGCCAGCAATAAGGGGTACGAGCAGTACGTC.

The chain recombines TRBV6-2 or TRBV6-3 with TRBJ2-3, with D possibly being TRBD2 (6 bases). CDR1 is MNHEY and CDR2 is SVGEGT in the germline V gene. The CDR3 covers 17 residues. V was pared by 3 bases and J by 0 bases, with 16 bases between. Here the CDR3 DNA reads TGTGCCAGCAGTTATTCTGCGGGGCGTACTAGCACAGATACGCAGTATTTT. Translating gives CASSYSAGRTSTDTQYF.

V is TRBV28 and J is TRBJ2-7; possible D gene TRBD2, 6 bases. Germline CDR1 MDHEN, CDR2 SYDVKM. The CDR3 is 14 amino acids. V lost 7 bases, J lost 0 bases, and 13 bases lay in between. CDR3 loop: CASTLSGGSYEQYF. CDR3 nucleotides: TGTGCCAGCACCCTTAGCGGCGGCTCCTACGAGCAGTACTTC. The entire variable domain, with the rest obtained from reference TRBV28 and TRBJ2-7, is as follows: DVKVTQSSRYLVKRTGEKVFLECVQDMDHENMFWYRQDPGLGLRLIYFSYDVKMKEKGDIPEGYSVSREKKERFSLILESASTNQTSMYLCASTLSGGSYEQYFGPGTRLTVT.

This chain joins TRBV7-2 and TRBJ2-5, with D unclear. Trimming removed 2 bases from V and 1 base from J, with 14 bases in between. CDR1 SGHTA and CDR2 FQGNSA come from the germline V gene. The CDR3 contains 16 residues. CDR3 nucleotide sequence: TGTGCCAGCAGCTTATGGATGAGGTTGGGCCAAGAGACCCAGTACTTC. Its translation: CASSLWMRLGQETQYF.

In its sample, this clone was seen once. CDR3 sequence: CASSSDREVENIQYF. CDR3 nucleotides: TGTGCCAGCAGCTCCGACAGGGAGGTGGAAAACATTCAGTACTTC. The genes are TRBV5-6 and TRBJ2-4, with D possibly TRBD1 on 7 matching bases. V was trimmed by 3 bases and J by 5 bases, leaving 15 bases between them. The CDR3 has 15 amino acids. Germline CDR1 and CDR2: SGHDT and YYEEEE.

Here the CDR3 reads CASSLNQGSATTGNTIYF. For the CDR3, the DNA is TGTGCCAGCAGTCTAAATCAGGGTTCCGCAACAACTGGAAACACCATATATTTT. This rearrangement joins TRBV27 to TRBJ1-3, with D possibly being TRBD1 (5 bases). V was pared by 5 bases and J by 2 bases, with 22 bases between. Germline lookup yields CDR1 MNHEY and CDR2 SMNVEV (reference sequence). The CDR3 is 18 amino acids.

J is TRBJ2-3 and V is TRBV5-1, with TRBD1 matching 7 bases. The V and J ends lost 4 bases and 2 bases, in that order; junction bases with no gene match: 4. The CDR3 runs to 14 residues. CDR1 is SGHRS, CDR2 YFSETQ, per germline. The DNA for the CDR3 is TGCGCCAGCAGCAGGGACAGCAACACAGATACGCAGTATTTT. This translates into CASSRDSNTDTQYF.

This chain connects TRBV29-1 to TRBJ1-2, with 8 positions matching TRBD1. Germline V gene sequence: CDR1 SQVTM, CDR2 ANQGSEA. J gave up 3 bases and V 6 bases, and 0 bases lay outside the gene matches. The CDR3 spans 11 residues. CDR3 amino acids: CSVGQDYGYTF. DNA of the CDR3: TGCAGCGTGGGACAGGACTATGGCTACACCTTC.

V and J are TRBV19 and TRBJ1-5; no definite D call. The CDR3 has 14 residues. In germline, CDR1 is LNHDA, CDR2 SQIVND (reference sequence). V lost 6 bases to trimming and J lost 0 bases, with 9 bases between them. The CDR3 sequence: CASRPTASNQPQHF. Written as DNA, the CDR3 is TGTGCCAGTAGACCTACAGCTAGCAATCAGCCCCAGCATTTT.

J is TRBJ1-2 and V is TRBV15; D gene ambiguous. Germline lookup yields CDR1 LNHNV and CDR2 YYDKDF (reference sequence). V lost 5 bases, J lost 2 bases, and 12 bases lay in between. The CDR3 is 14 amino acids. CDR3 in DNA: TGTGCCACCAGCCACGGACCGGGGAACTATGGCTACACCTTC. It specifies CATSHGPGNYGYTF.

The chain combines TRBV28 with TRBJ1-4; D gene unclear. Trimming left V 10 bases short and J 8 bases short, with 11 bases between. Per germline, CDR1 MDHEN and CDR2 SYDVKM. The CDR3 is 11 residues long. The CDR3 nucleotides read TGTGCCACCACCCCAGGCGAAAAACTGTTTTTT. Protein: CATTPGEKLFF.

This clone has only a few counts. V is TRBV27 and J is TRBJ2-7; 7 nucleotides align to TRBD1. Unmatched junction bases numbered 6, after V lost 2 bases and J lost 2 bases. The CDR3 spans 15 residues. Germline CDR1 MNHEY, CDR2 SMNVEV (reference sequence). The CDR3 protein is CASSLRGPAAYEQYF. CDR3 nucleotides: TGTGCCAGCAGTTTAAGGGGGCCCGCTGCCTACGAGCAGTACTTC.

This chain joins TRBV2 and TRBJ2-1; TRBD1 might be the D (6 bases). In germline, CDR1 is SNHLY, CDR2 FYNNEI. The CDR3 covers 16 residues. V gave up 7 bases and J gave up 5 bases, with 21 bases separating them. CDR3 loop: CASTRAGQGRNNEQFF. CDR3 in DNA: TGTGCCAGCACTCGTGCAGGTCAGGGGCGGAACAATGAGCAGTTCTTC.

The chain has TRBV4-2 and TRBJ1-1, with TRBD1 identical over 9 bases. Germline CDR1 LGHNA, CDR2 YNFKEQ. The length of the CDR3 is 14 residues. The ends lost 3 bases at V and 5 bases at J; junction bases unmatched: 4. In nucleotides, the CDR3 is TGTGCCAGCAGCCAGGACAGGGGAGAGACTGAAGCTTTCTTT. Protein: CASSQDRGETEAFF.

The rearrangement uses TRBV10-3 and TRBJ1-5; 9 nucleotides align to TRBD1. Germline values: CDR1 ENHRY, CDR2 SYGVKD. CDR3 length: 14 amino acids. The V segment lost 10 bases and the J segment 4 bases; nucleotides outside the gene matches: 8. The CDR3 sequence: CATSAGTGNQPQHF. The CDR3 DNA reads as TGTGCCACGAGTGCCGGGACAGGGAATCAGCCCCAGCATTTT.

The sample holds one count of this clone. The chain has TRBV11-1 and TRBJ2-2, with D hard to call. Germline assignment: CDR1 SGHAT and CDR2 FQDESV (reference sequence). There are 12 residues in the CDR3. V was cut by 4 bases and J by 7 bases, with 7 bases left in between. The CDR3 DNA is TGTGCCAGCAGCTCCGGTTACGGGGAGCTGTTTTTT. Amino acids: CASSSGYGELFF.

The rearrangement joins TRBV7-2 to TRBJ2-3; TRBD2 aligns across 11 bases. This CDR3 contains 14 residues. Trimming cost V 4 bases and J 8 bases; bases outside gene matches: 5. CDR1 is SGHTA, CDR2 FQGNSA, per germline. CDR3 bases: TGTGCCAGCAGCTCAGGGGGACTAGCGGCTACGCAGTATTTT. As protein: CASSSGGLAATQYF.

This clone was detected once. The chain couples TRBV3-1 (or the pseudogene TRBV3-2) to TRBJ1-2; D might be TRBD1 (5 bases). V lost 4 bases and J lost 8, with 17 bases in between. The length of the CDR3 is 14 residues. From germline, CDR1 is LGHDT and CDR2 YNNKEL (reference sequence). This chain's CDR3 is CASSPRGQAGGYTF. In DNA, the CDR3 is TGTGCCAGCAGCCCAAGGGGCCAGGCGGGGGGCTACACCTTC.

The J gene is TRBJ2-5, the V gene TRBV19; 11 bases are shared with TRBD2. Germline assignment: CDR1 LNHDA and CDR2 SQIVND (reference sequence). Losses at the gene ends were 4 bases for V and 3 bases for J; bases not matched to a gene: 4. The CDR3 sequence is 15 residues long. DNA of the CDR3: TGTGCCAGTAGTACGGGGACTAGCGGCGAAGAGACCCAGTACTTC. Its protein product is CASSTGTSGEETQYF.

The chain uses TRBV9 and TRBJ1-2; no clear D gene. The CDR3 covers 14 residues. Trimming shortened V by 0 bases and J by 4 bases, and 10 bases separated the two germline ends. Per the germline V gene, CDR1 is SGDLS and CDR2 is YYNGEE. CDR3 nucleotides: TGTGCCAGCAGCGTAGGATCGGAGGGCTATGGCTACACCTTC. Amino acids: CASSVGSEGYGYTF.

Only a few counts were recorded for this clone. The CDR3 is CASSYGTPYGYTF. CDR3 sequence (DNA): TGTGCCAGCAGTTACGGGACACCATATGGCTACACCTTC. The J gene is TRBJ1-2, the V gene TRBV6-5, with D possibly being TRBD1 (6 bases). V lost 2 bases to trimming and J lost 5 bases, with 9 bases between them. The CDR3 extends over 13 amino acids. The germline V gene has CDR1 MNHEY and CDR2 SVGAGI.

The V call is TRBV23-1, the J call TRBJ2-5, with 7 bases aligning to TRBD1. TRBV23-1 is an open reading frame, and its role is uncertain. The CDR3 extends over 14 amino acids. J gave up 2 bases and V 6 bases, and 6 bases lay outside the gene matches. Written as DNA, the CDR3 is TGCGCCAGCAGCGAAACAGGGGATCAAGAGACCCAGTACTTC. The encoded protein is CASSETGDQETQYF.

The chain links TRBV9 to TRBJ2-4, with a weak D call TRBD2 (6 bases). The length of the CDR3 is 15 residues. The germline V and J ends were trimmed by 4 bases and 1 base, with 12 bases remaining between them. Germline V gene data show CDR1 as SGDLS and CDR2 as YYNGEE. CDR3 nucleotides: TGTGCCAGCAGCCTAAGTGGGGGGGCCAAAAACATTCAGTACTTC. As protein: CASSLSGGAKNIQYF.

The gene calls are TRBV30 and TRBJ1-5; 7 nucleotides match TRBD1. J was trimmed by 7 bases and V by 5 bases; bases with no gene match: 14. The CDR3 totals 15 residues. Germline CDR1 reads GTSNPN; CDR2 reads SVGIG (reference sequence). The CDR3, as DNA: TGTGCCTGGGCCCACAAACAGGGGAGAGGCCAGCCCCAGCATTTT. Encoded protein: CAWAHKQGRGQPQHF. The full variable domain, in which reference TRBV30 and TRBJ1-5 provide the parts outside the CDR3, is SQTIHQWPATLVQPVGSPLSLECTVEGTSNPNLYWYRQAAGRGLQLLFYSVGIGQISSEVPQNLSASRPQDRQFILSSKKLLLSDSGFYLCAWAHKQGRGQPQHFGDGTRLSIL.

CDR3 protein: CAISNPTEDNEQFF. As DNA, the CDR3 is TGTGCCATCAGTAACCCGACAGAGGACAATGAGCAGTTCTTC. J is TRBJ2-1 and V is TRBV10-3; D is perhaps TRBD1 (5 bases). Trimming took 5 bases from V and 5 from J, leaving 13 bases between them. Germline CDR1 reads ENHRY; CDR2 reads SYGVKD. This CDR3 comprises 14 residues.